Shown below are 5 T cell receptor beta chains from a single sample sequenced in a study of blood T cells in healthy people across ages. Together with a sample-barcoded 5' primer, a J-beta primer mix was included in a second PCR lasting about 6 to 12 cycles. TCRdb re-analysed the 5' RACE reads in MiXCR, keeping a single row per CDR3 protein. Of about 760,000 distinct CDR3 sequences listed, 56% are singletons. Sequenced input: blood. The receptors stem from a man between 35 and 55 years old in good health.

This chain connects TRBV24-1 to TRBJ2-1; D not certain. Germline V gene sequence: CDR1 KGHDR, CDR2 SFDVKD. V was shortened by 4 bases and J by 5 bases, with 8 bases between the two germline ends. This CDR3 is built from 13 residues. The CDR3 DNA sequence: TGTGCCACCAGTGAAACACTGAACAATGAGCAGTTCTTC. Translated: CATSETLNNEQFF.

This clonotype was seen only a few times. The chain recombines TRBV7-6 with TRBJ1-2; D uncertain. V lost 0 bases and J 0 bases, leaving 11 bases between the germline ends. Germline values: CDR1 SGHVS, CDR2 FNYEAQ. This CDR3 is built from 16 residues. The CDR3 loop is CASSLAGSSPNYGYTF. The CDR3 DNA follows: TGTGCCAGCAGCTTAGCGGGCAGTTCCCCTAACTATGGCTACACCTTC.

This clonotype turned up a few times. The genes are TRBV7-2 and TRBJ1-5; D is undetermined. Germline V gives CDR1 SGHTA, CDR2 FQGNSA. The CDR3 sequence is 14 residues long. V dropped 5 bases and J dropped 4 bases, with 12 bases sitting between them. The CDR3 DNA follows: TGTGCCAGCAGCCCTGCCCCGGAGAATCAGCCCCAGCATTTT. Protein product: CASSPAPENQPQHF.

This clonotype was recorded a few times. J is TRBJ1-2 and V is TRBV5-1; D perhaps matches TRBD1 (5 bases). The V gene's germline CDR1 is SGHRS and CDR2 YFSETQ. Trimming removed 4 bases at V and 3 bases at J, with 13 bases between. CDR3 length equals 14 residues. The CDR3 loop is CASSPGTEYYGYTF. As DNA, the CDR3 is TGCGCCAGCAGCCCCGGGACGGAATACTATGGCTACACCTTC.

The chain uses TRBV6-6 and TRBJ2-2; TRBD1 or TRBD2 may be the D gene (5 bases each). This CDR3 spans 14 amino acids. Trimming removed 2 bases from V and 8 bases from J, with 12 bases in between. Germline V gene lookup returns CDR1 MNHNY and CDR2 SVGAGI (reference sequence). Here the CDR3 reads CASSYGGMGGELFF. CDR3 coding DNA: TGTGCCAGCAGTTACGGGGGTATGGGTGGGGAGCTGTTTTTT.